This TCR beta chain was identified during a study of OX40 agonist ivuxolimab in advanced cancers. The overall study: Hepatocellular carcinoma, melanoma, renal cell or head and neck cancer affected the dose-escalation patients. Earlier anti-PD-1, anti-PD-L1 or anti-CTLA-4 therapy was permitted; about 38% had received some. Study-level points and caveats: Dose levels from 0.1 to 3.0 mg/kg saw CD4+ and CD8+ blood T cells expand clonally by week 6.

This CDR3 is 13 amino acids long. Per the germline V gene, CDR1 is LGHNA and CDR2 is YSLEER. V was shortened by 4 bases and J by 9 bases, with 13 bases between the two germline ends. The assay was immunoSEQ multiplex PCR, and TCRdb's table has in-frame clones only and misses some. The table shows nearly 85,000 clones, with approximately 82% occurring only once. Points on this clone: Its target is unknown.

The TCR was taken from an adult with an advanced solid tumor such as melanoma, head and neck, liver or kidney cancer. The sequencing used CD4+ or CD8+ T cells sorted from blood, collected in a trial of the OX40 agonist ivuxolimab. V gene TRBV4-3 combines with J gene TRBJ1-5, with unresolved D. This chain's CDR3 is CASSPDLNWPQHF. Written as DNA, the CDR3 is TGCGCCAGCAGCCCTGACCTAAACTGGCCCCAGCATTTT.